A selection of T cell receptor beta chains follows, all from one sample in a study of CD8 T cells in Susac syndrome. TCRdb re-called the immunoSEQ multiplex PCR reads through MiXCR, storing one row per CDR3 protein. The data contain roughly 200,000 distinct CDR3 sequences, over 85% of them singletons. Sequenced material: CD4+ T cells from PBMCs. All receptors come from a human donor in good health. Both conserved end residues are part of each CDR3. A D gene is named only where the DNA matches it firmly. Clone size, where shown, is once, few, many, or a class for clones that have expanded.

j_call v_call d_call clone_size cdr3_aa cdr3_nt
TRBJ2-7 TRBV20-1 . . CSARDLGSYEQYF TGCAGTGCTAGAGACCTCGGGTCCTACGAGCAGTACTTC
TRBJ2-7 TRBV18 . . CASSPYGSYEQYF TGTGCCAGCTCACCTTACGGAAGCTACGAGCAGTACTTC
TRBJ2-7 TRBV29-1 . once CSVRDRGYEQYF TGCAGCGTCCGGGACCGGGGGTACGAGCAGTACTTC
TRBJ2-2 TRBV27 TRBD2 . CASSPQRGRDGELFF TGTGCCAGCAGTCCCCAGCGGGGGCGGGACGGGGAGCTGTTTTTT
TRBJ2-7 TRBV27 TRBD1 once CASRTPGQAYEQYF TGTGCCAGCAGGACCCCGGGACAGGCCTACGAGCAGTACTTC
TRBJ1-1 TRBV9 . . CASSSYGTVNTEAFF TGTGCCAGCAGCTCTTACGGGACCGTGAACACTGAAGCTTTCTTT
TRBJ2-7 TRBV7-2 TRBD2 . CASSLGLTSGSEQYF TGTGCCAGCAGCCTGGGGCTGACTAGCGGGAGCGAGCAGTACTTC
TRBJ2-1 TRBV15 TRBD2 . CATSRGSGTAGTSGNHEQFF TGTGCCACCAGCAGAGGTTCCGGGACAGCCGGGACTAGCGGGAACCATGAGCAGTTCTTC
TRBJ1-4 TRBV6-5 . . CASSYRTTNEKLFF TGTGCCAGCAGTTATCGAACAACTAATGAAAAACTGTTTTTT
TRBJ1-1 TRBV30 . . CAWSVQRGMTEAFF TGTGCCTGGAGTGTACAACGGGGGATGACTGAAGCTTTCTTT
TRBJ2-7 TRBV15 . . CATSAVPRPGDGYEQYF TGTGCCACCAGCGCGGTCCCGCGGCCAGGAGATGGATACGAGCAGTACTTC
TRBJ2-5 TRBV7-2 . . CASSQEPGLQETQYF TGTGCCAGCAGCCAGGAACCGGGACTTCAAGAGACCCAGTACTTC
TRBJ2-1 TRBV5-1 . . CASSLVGRGGVDEQFF TGCGCCAGCAGCTTGGTGGGTCGTGGAGGGGTCGATGAGCAGTTCTTC